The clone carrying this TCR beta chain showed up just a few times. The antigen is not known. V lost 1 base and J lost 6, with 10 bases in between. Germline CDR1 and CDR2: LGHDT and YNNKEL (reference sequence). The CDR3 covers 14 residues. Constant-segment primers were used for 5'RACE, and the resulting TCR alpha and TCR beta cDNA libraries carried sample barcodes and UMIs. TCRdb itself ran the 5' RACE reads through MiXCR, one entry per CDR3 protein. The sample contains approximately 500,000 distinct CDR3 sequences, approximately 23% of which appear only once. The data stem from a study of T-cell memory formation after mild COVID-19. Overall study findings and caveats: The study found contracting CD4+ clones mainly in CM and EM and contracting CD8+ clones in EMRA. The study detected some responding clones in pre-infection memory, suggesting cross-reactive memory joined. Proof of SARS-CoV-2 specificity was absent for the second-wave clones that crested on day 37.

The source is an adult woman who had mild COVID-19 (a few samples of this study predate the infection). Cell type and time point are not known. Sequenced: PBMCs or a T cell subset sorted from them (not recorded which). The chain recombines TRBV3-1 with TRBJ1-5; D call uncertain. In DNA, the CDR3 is TGTGCCAGCAGCCAAGTCCCTCGGAGTCAGCCCCAGCATTTT. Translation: CASSQVPRSQPQHF.